The next 30 T cell receptor beta chains were all read from a single sample in a study of chemoradiotherapy in HPV16-positive cancers. The assay was immunoSEQ multiplex PCR, and TCRdb's table has in-frame clones only and misses some. The sample has tens of thousands of clones; about 80% are singletons. This specimen was blood, taken from a patient who underwent chemoradiotherapy. The receptors stem from a human donor with HPV-associated anogenital cancer.

CDR3 region: CASSPLGQGEKLFF. The DNA of the CDR3 is TGTGCCAGCTCACCATTAGGACAGGGTGAAAAACTGTTTTTT. The rearrangement uses TRBV18 and TRBJ1-4; TRBD1 matches 8 bases. Germline V CDR1 and CDR2: KGHSH, LQKENI. V lost 2 bases, J lost 7 bases, and 3 bases stayed unmatched. This CDR3 region has 14 residues.

This chain connects TRBV14 to TRBJ2-7; TRBD1 aligns across 8 bases. The CDR3 has 16 amino acids. The V and J ends lost 5 bases and 3 bases, in that order; junction bases with no gene match: 12. Looked up from germline, CDR1 is SGHDN and CDR2 is FVKESK. This CDR3 is CASSRGLGQGLYEQYF. The CDR3, as DNA: TGTGCCAGCAGCAGAGGCCTAGGACAGGGACTCTACGAGCAGTACTTC.

The gene calls are TRBV30 and TRBJ2-4, with 11 bases lining up with TRBD2. The length of the CDR3 is 16 residues. CDR1 GTSNPN and CDR2 SVGIG come from the germline V gene (reference sequence). Germline trimming cut 0 bases from V and 7 bases from J; bases unmatched to any gene: 8. The CDR3 protein is CAWSVGSGGARNIQYF. The CDR3 region has the DNA TGTGCCTGGAGTGTTGGTAGCGGGGGGGCTAGGAACATTCAGTACTTC.

This clone was recorded only once. The chain joins TRBV9 to TRBJ1-5; D perhaps matches TRBD1 (5 bases). The CDR3 is 15 amino acids. Trimming pared 0 bases from V and 5 bases from J, leaving 12 bases between. Germline lookup yields CDR1 SGDLS and CDR2 YYNGEE. CDR3 residues: CASSVDGGRHQPQHF. The DNA for the CDR3 is TGTGCCAGCAGCGTAGATGGGGGGAGGCATCAGCCCCAGCATTTT.

This chain links TRBV7-8 with TRBJ1-4; D unresolved. V was clipped by 5 bases and J by 1 base, with 8 bases between them. The germline V gene has CDR1 SGHVS and CDR2 FQNEAQ. CDR3 length: 14 amino acids. CDR3 sequence (DNA): TGTGCCAGCAGCGGACGGGAAACTAATGAAAAACTGTTTTTT. Its translation: CASSGRETNEKLFF.

The CDR3 loop reads CASSPDGTLGPEAFF. Here the CDR3 DNA reads TGCGCCAGCAGCCCCGACGGGACGCTGGGGCCTGAAGCTTTCTTT. This chain uses TRBV5-1 with TRBJ1-1; a possible D gene is TRBD1 (5 bases). CDR1 is SGHRS, CDR2 YFSETQ, per germline. Trimming pared 4 bases from V and 6 bases from J, leaving 19 bases between. This CDR3 spans 15 amino acids.

In DNA form, the CDR3 reads TGTGCCAGTTGGTGGTCTACCTATGGCTACACCTTC. Protein: CASWWSTYGYTF. The V gene is TRBV19, the J gene TRBJ1-2; no definite D call. V lost 8 bases to trimming and J lost 4 bases, with 11 bases between them. CDR1 and CDR2 (germline): LNHDA, SQIVND (reference sequence). The CDR3 is made up of 12 amino acids.

This chain joins TRBV30 and TRBJ1-3, with D possibly matching TRBD1 (6 bases). The V gene's germline CDR1 is GTSNPN and CDR2 SVGIG (reference sequence). Deletions cut 2 bases from V and 0 bases from J, with 20 bases between. The CDR3 totals 18 residues. CDR3 bases: TGTGCCTGGAGTCTGGACAGCGGTTTCCTTAACTCTGGAAACACCATATATTTT. The encoded protein is CAWSLDSGFLNSGNTIYF.

This sequence joins TRBV5-6 and TRBJ2-5; 9 bases map to TRBD2. Trimming removed 2 bases from V and 7 bases from J; junction bases left unmatched: 21. From germline, CDR1 is SGHDT and CDR2 YYEEEE. The CDR3 loop spans 19 amino acids. CDR3 protein: CASSLTTSGLVGQLGTQYF. CDR3 nucleotides: TGTGCCAGCAGCTTAACAACTAGCGGGCTTGTAGGTCAATTAGGGACCCAGTACTTC. Based on the CDR3 plus reference TRBV5-6 and TRBJ2-5, the full variable domain is DAGVTQSPTHLIKTRGQQVTLRCSPKSGHDTVSWYQQALGQGPQFIFQYYEEEERQRGNFPDRFSGHQFPNYSSELNVNALLLGDSALYLCASSLTTSGLVGQLGTQYFGPGTRLLVL.

On this clone itself: Other nucleotide sequences in the sample specify the same CDR3. V and J are TRBV18 and TRBJ1-1; D remains ambiguous. CDR3 length: 13 amino acids. CDR1 is KGHSH, CDR2 LQKENI, per germline. Trimming shortened V by 3 bases and J by 5 bases, and 10 bases separated the two germline ends. CDR3 bases: TGTGCCAGCTCACCCCCCGTAGGAACTGAAGCTTTCTTT. Translated, it gives CASSPPVGTEAFF. Together with reference TRBV18 and TRBJ1-1, the CDR3 gives the full variable domain: NAGVMQNPRHLVRRRGQEARLRCSPMKGHSHVYWYRQLPEEGLKFMVYLQKENIIDESGMPKERFSAEFPKEGPSILRIQQVVRGDSAAYFCASSPPVGTEAFFGQGTRLTVV.

The chain couples TRBV6-1 to TRBJ2-5; D unclear. Germline V gives CDR1 MNHNS, CDR2 SASEGT. The CDR3 has 12 residues. V was shortened by 7 bases and J by 5 bases, with 11 bases between the two germline ends. This chain's CDR3 is CASKADGETQYF. In DNA form, the CDR3 reads TGTGCCAGCAAGGCGGACGGGGAGACCCAGTACTTC.

The CDR3 is CASSLEHEQYF. The CDR3 DNA sequence: TGCGCCAGCAGCTTGGAACACGAGCAGTACTTC. The chain uses TRBV5-1 and TRBJ2-7; D remains unclear. V lost 0 bases, J lost 5 bases, and 3 bases lay in between. CDR3 size: 11 residues. Looked up from germline, CDR1 is SGHRS and CDR2 is YFSETQ.

The chain has TRBV11-1 and TRBJ2-7, with a tentative D call TRBD2 (6 bases). CDR1 SGHAT and CDR2 FQDESV come from the germline V gene (reference sequence). The germline V and J ends were trimmed by 6 bases and 3 bases, with 21 bases remaining between them. The CDR3 runs to 16 residues. CDR3 residues: CASRDVNRGAIYEQYF. CDR3 bases: TGTGCCAGCAGAGACGTTAACCGCGGGGCAATCTACGAGCAGTACTTC.

The chain links TRBV5-6 to TRBJ1-1, with 10 bases identical to TRBD1. Unmatched junction bases numbered 13, after V lost 2 bases and J lost 12 bases. Germline V gene sequence: CDR1 SGHDT, CDR2 YYEEEE. The CDR3 runs 15 residues. The CDR3 spells CASSFRSPGQGTTFF. The CDR3 nucleotides are TGTGCCAGCAGCTTCCGATCCCCGGGACAGGGGACTACTTTCTTT.

This sequence joins TRBV2 and TRBJ1-5; the D is unclear. The V gene's germline CDR1 is SNHLY and CDR2 FYNNEI. This CDR3 region has 13 residues. V gave up 2 bases and J gave up 5 bases, with 7 bases separating them. The CDR3 DNA follows: TGTGCCAGCAGTGAATACACCTATCAGCCCCAGCATTTT. Translating gives CASSEYTYQPQHF.

The V gene is TRBV28, the J gene TRBJ2-7; the D gene could be TRBD1 or TRBD2 (5 bases each). The germline V gene has CDR1 MDHEN and CDR2 SYDVKM. The CDR3 sequence is 13 residues long. V lost 4 bases to trimming and J lost 7 bases, with 14 bases between them. The CDR3, as DNA: TGTGCCAGCAGTTCTGCCGTGTGGGGGGAGCAGTACTTC. This sequence encodes CASSSAVWGEQYF.

The chain combines TRBV18 with TRBJ1-5, with a possible D match to TRBD1 (5 bases). Germline V gene sequence: CDR1 KGHSH, CDR2 LQKENI. This CDR3 region has 14 residues. Trimming took off 1 base at V and 3 bases at J, with 7 bases between the two ends. CDR3 sequence: CASSPRGVNQPQHF. The CDR3 DNA follows: TGTGCCAGCTCACCACGGGGGGTCAATCAGCCCCAGCATTTT.

The V gene is TRBV6-9, the J gene TRBJ1-2; D is possibly TRBD1 (6 bases). The CDR3 is 14 residues long. Per germline, CDR1 MNHGY and CDR2 SVAAGI. Trimming removed 2 bases from V and 5 bases from J, with 12 bases in between. CDR3 sequence: CASSYRGQGYGYTF. In DNA, the CDR3 is TGTGCCAGCAGTTATAGAGGTCAGGGGTATGGCTACACCTTC.

This chain joins TRBV7-9 and TRBJ1-4; 7 nucleotides align to TRBD1. The junction had 5 bases not matched to a gene; V was cut back by 3 bases and J by 7 bases. Germline CDR1 is SEHNR and CDR2 is FQNEAQ (reference sequence). CDR3 length: 14 amino acids. The CDR3 region has the DNA TGTGCCAGCAGCTTCGGCCAGGGGGGTGAAAAACTGTTTTTT. Encoded protein: CASSFGQGGEKLFF.

This clone appeared a single time. The chain carries TRBV9 and TRBJ1-2, with D unclear. There are 14 residues in the CDR3. Germline V gene data show CDR1 as SGDLS and CDR2 as YYNGEE. Trimming pared 3 bases from V and 2 bases from J, leaving 11 bases between. The CDR3 here is CASSAGLGNYGYTF. The CDR3 DNA sequence: TGTGCCAGCAGCGCTGGTCTGGGGAACTATGGCTACACCTTC.

The sample holds one count of this clone. J is TRBJ2-4 and V is TRBV18, with D hard to call. CDR1 is KGHSH and CDR2 is LQKENI in the germline V gene. V was pared by 4 bases and J by 9 bases, with 13 bases between. The CDR3 spans 13 residues. The CDR3 loop reads CASSRKEKSIQYF. In DNA, the CDR3 is TGTGCCAGCTCACGGAAAGAGAAGAGCATTCAGTACTTC.

The CDR3, as DNA: TGCGCCAGCAGCTCAGGGGGGGCCAGTGGCGAGCAGTACTTC. It yields the protein CASSSGGASGEQYF. This chain uses TRBV5-1 with TRBJ2-7; D tentatively reads TRBD1 or TRBD2 (7 bases each). This CDR3 comprises 14 residues. Deletions cut 3 bases from V and 6 bases from J, with 16 bases between. The V gene's germline CDR1 is SGHRS and CDR2 YFSETQ. Together with reference TRBV5-1 and TRBJ2-7, the CDR3 gives the full variable domain: KAGVTQTPRYLIKTRGQQVTLSCSPISGHRSVSWYQQTPGQGLQFLFEYFSETQRNKGNFPGRFSGRQFSNSRSEMNVSTLELGDSALYLCASSSGGASGEQYFGPGTRLTVT.

In this sample, this clone is medium-sized. This chain joins TRBV29-1 and TRBJ1-1; 9 nucleotides align to TRBD1. CDR1 is SQVTM and CDR2 is ANQGSEA in the germline V gene. The length of the CDR3 is 14 residues. V was clipped by 7 bases and J by 1 base; unmatched bases: 7. The CDR3 DNA reads TGCAGCGCCTACCGACAGGGGGAGAACACTGAAGCTTTCTTT. It encodes CSAYRQGENTEAFF.

This clone has only a few counts. The chain couples TRBV5-6 to TRBJ2-2, with D unclear. V shed 2 bases and J shed 3 bases, with 2 bases lying between them. Per germline, CDR1 SGHDT and CDR2 YYEEEE. The CDR3 has 12 amino acids. The CDR3 is CASSLYTGELFF. The DNA for the CDR3 is TGTGCCAGCAGCTTATACACCGGGGAGCTGTTTTTT.

This chain uses TRBV10-3 with TRBJ2-7; TRBD1 might be the D (5 bases). The CDR3 length is 13 residues. The germline gives CDR1 ENHRY, CDR2 SYGVKD. Trimming cost V 2 bases and J 0 bases, with 5 bases left between them. In DNA, the CDR3 is TGTGCCATCAGTGAGGACAGCTCCTACGAGCAGTACTTC. It encodes CAISEDSSYEQYF.

The V and J genes are TRBV5-1 and TRBJ2-2, with D tentatively TRBD1 or TRBD2 (5 bases each). Trimming took off 2 bases at V and 7 bases at J, with 12 bases between the two ends. Germline V gives CDR1 SGHRS, CDR2 YFSETQ. The CDR3 consists of 14 residues. The CDR3 DNA follows: TGCGCCAGCAGCTTCGCACAGGCGGGCGGGGAGCTGTTTTTT. This codes for CASSFAQAGGELFF.

V and J are TRBV9 and TRBJ2-2; maybe TRBD1 (5 bases). The germline gives CDR1 SGDLS, CDR2 YYNGEE. V was trimmed by 0 bases and J by 6 bases, leaving 18 bases between them. This CDR3 is built from 17 residues. CDR3 residues: CASSVDVGQGMAGELFF. In nucleotides, the CDR3 is TGTGCCAGCAGCGTAGACGTGGGCCAGGGTATGGCCGGGGAGCTGTTTTTT.

The chain links TRBV12-5 to TRBJ1-3; 9 nucleotides align to TRBD1. CDR1 and CDR2 from the germline V gene are LGHNT and FRNRAP. J was trimmed by 0 bases and V by 3 bases; bases with no gene match: 6. The CDR3 is 17 amino acids. CDR3: CASGFEVGQGSGNTIYF. The CDR3 coding sequence is TGTGCTAGTGGTTTCGAGGTGGGACAGGGCTCTGGAAACACCATATATTTT.

The genes are TRBV2 and TRBJ1-5, with 10 bases lining up with TRBD1. This CDR3 contains 14 residues. V shed 6 bases, J shed 6 bases, and the junction held 5 bases outside the gene matches. Looked up from germline, CDR1 is SNHLY and CDR2 is FYNNEI. The CDR3 loop reads CASRTGGEGQPQHF. CDR3 in DNA: TGTGCCAGCAGGACAGGGGGCGAGGGTCAGCCCCAGCATTTT.

This clone came up a few times. The V and J genes are TRBV19 and TRBJ1-1; D unresolved. The germline gives CDR1 LNHDA, CDR2 SQIVND (reference sequence). The CDR3 has 14 residues. Trimming took off 5 bases at V and 7 bases at J, with 17 bases between the two ends. The CDR3 region has the DNA TGTGCCAGTAGTGAAATAGGACCTCACCTTGAAGCTTTCTTT. Amino acids: CASSEIGPHLEAFF.